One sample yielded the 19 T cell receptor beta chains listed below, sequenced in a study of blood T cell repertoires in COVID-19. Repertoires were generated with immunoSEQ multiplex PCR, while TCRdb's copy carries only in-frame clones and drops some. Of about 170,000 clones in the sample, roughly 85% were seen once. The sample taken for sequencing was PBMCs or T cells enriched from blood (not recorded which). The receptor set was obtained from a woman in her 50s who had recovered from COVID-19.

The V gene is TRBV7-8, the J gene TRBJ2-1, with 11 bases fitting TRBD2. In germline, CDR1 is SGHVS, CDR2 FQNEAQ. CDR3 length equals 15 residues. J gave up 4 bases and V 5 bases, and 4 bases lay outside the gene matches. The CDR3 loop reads CASSLGTSGYNEQFF. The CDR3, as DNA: TGTGCCAGCAGCCTAGGGACTAGCGGATACAATGAGCAGTTCTTC. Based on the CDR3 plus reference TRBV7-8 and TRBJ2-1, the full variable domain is GAGVSQSPRYKVAKRGQDVALRCDPISGHVSLFWYQQALGQGPEFLTYFQNEAQLDKSGLPSDRFFAERPEGSVSTLKIQRTQQEDSAVYLCASSLGTSGYNEQFFGPGTRLTVL.

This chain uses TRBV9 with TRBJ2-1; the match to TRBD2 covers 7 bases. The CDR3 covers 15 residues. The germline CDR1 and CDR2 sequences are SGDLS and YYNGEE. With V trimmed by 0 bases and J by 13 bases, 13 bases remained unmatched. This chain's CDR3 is CASSVEGSAGDLQFF. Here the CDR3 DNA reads TGTGCCAGCAGCGTAGAGGGGTCGGCGGGAGATCTTCAGTTCTTC.

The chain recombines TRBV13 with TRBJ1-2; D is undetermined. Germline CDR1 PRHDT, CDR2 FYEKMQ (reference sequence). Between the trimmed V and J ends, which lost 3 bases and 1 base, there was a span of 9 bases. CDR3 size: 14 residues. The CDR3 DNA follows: TGTGCCAGCAGCTTGGGCAGCTATAACTATGGCTACACCTTC. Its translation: CASSLGSYNYGYTF.

The CDR3 sequence: CASSLFLGQNNSPLHF. DNA of the CDR3: TGTGCCAGCAGCCTTTTTTTAGGACAGAATAATTCACCCCTCCACTTT. V gene TRBV7-9 combines with J gene TRBJ1-6; D may be TRBD1 (6 bases). The germline V gene encodes CDR1 SEHNR and CDR2 FQNEAQ (reference sequence). V was pared by 5 bases and J by 5 bases, with 16 bases between. CDR3 size: 16 residues.

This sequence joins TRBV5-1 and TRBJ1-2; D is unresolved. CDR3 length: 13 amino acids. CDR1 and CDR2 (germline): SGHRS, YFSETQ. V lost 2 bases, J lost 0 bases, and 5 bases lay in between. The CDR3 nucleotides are TGCGCCAGCAGCTTACGGGCTAACTATGGCTACACCTTC. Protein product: CASSLRANYGYTF.

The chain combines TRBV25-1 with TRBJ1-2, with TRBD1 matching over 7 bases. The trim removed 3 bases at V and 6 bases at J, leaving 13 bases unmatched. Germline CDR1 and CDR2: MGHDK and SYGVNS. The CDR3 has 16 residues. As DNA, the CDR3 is TGTGCCAGCAGTGACCCCGGGACAGCTATCGTCAATGGCTACACCTTC. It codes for CASSDPGTAIVNGYTF.

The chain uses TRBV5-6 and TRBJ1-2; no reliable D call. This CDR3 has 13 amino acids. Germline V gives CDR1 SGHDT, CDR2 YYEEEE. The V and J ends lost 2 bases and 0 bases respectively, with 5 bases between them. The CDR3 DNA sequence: TGTGCCAGCAGCTTCGAGCCTAACTATGGCTACACCTTC. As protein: CASSFEPNYGYTF.

CDR3 sequence: CASSLKARGSYSPLHF. CDR3 bases: TGTGCCAGCAGCTTAAAGGCCAGGGGGTCCTATTCACCCCTCCACTTT. The rearrangement joins TRBV7-3 to TRBJ1-6; 7 nucleotides align to TRBD1. Germline values: CDR1 SGHTA, CDR2 FQGTGA. This CDR3 is 16 amino acids long. V lost 1 base and J lost 8; bases outside the gene matches: 8.

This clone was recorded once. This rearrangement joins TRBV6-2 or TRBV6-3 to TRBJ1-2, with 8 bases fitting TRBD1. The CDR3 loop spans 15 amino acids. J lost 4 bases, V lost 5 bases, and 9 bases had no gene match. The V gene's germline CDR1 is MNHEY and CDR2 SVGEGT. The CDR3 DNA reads TGTGCCAGCAGTGGACGGACAGGGAATTTCTATGGCTACACCTTC. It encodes CASSGRTGNFYGYTF.

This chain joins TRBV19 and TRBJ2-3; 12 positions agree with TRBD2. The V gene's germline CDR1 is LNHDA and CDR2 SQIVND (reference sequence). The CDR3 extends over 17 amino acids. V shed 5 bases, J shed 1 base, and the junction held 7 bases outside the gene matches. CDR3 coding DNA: TGTGCCAGTAGTCCCGAGCGACTAGCGGGGGGCACAGATACGCAGTATTTT. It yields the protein CASSPERLAGGTDTQYF.

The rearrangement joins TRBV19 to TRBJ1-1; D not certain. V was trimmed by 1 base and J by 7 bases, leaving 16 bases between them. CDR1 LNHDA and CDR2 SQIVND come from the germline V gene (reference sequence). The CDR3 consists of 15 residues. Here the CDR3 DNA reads TGTGCCAGTAGTATAGGGAACAGTCGAGCCCTTGAAGCTTTCTTT. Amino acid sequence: CASSIGNSRALEAFF.

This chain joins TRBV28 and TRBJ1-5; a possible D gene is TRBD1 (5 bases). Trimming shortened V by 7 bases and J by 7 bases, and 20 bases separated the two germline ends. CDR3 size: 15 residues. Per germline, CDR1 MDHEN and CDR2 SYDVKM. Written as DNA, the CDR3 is TGTGCCAGCACCCCCCGAACGCGGGGCGAACAGCCCCAGCATTTT. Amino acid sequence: CASTPRTRGEQPQHF.

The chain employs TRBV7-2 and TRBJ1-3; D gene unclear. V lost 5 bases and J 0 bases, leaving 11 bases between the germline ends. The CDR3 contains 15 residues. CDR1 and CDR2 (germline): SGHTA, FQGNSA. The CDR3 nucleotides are TGTGCCAGCAGCCTAGTTGGGAGCTCTGGAAACACCATATATTTT. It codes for CASSLVGSSGNTIYF.

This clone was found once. In DNA, the CDR3 is TGTGCCAGCAGCTCCCGACTATCTACGAATGAGCAGTTCTTC. Translation gives CASSSRLSTNEQFF. The rearrangement links TRBV9 to TRBJ2-1, with D perhaps TRBD2 (5 bases). The CDR3 covers 14 residues. V was shortened by 4 bases and J by 7 bases, with 15 bases between the two germline ends. Per the germline V gene, CDR1 is SGDLS and CDR2 is YYNGEE. Supplemented by reference TRBV9 and TRBJ2-1, the full variable domain reads DSGVTQTPKHLITATGQRVTLRCSPRSGDLSVYWYQQSLDQGLQFLIQYYNGEERAKGNILERFSAQQFPDLHSELNLSSLELGDSALYFCASSSRLSTNEQFFGPGTRLTVL.

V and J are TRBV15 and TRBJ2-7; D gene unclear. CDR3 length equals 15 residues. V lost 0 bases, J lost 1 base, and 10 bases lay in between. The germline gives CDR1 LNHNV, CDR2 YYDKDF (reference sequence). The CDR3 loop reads CATSRDRYGSYEQYV. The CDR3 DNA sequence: TGTGCCACCAGCAGAGATCGGTACGGGTCCTACGAGCAGTACGTC.

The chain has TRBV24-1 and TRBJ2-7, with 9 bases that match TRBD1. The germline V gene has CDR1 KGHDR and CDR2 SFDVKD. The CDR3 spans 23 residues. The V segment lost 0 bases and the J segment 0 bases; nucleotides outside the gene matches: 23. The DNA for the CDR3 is TGTGCCACCAGTGATTTGCTTAAGAATTACAAACTAGCCCGGGACAGGGACTCCTACGAGCAGTACGTC. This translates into CATSDLLKNYKLARDRDSYEQYV.

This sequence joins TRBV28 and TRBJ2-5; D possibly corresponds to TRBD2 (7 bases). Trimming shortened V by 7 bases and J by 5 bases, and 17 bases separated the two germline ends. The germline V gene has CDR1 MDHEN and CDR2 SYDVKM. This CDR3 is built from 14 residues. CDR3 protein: CASKSPGGRETQYF. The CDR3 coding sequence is TGTGCCAGCAAGAGCCCGGGGGGCCGGGAGACCCAGTACTTC.

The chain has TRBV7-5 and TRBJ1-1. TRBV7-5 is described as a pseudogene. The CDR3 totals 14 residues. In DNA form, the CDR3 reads TGTGCCAGAAGCTTCCGACTGGTAAACACTGAAGCTTTCTTT. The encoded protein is CARSFRLVNTEAFF.

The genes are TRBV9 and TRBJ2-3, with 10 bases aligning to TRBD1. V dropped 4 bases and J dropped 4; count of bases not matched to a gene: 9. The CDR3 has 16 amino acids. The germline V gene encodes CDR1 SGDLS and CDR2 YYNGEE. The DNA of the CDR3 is TGTGCCAGCAGCCACCTACGGGGACAGGGGCCAGATACGCAGTATTTT. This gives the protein CASSHLRGQGPDTQYF.